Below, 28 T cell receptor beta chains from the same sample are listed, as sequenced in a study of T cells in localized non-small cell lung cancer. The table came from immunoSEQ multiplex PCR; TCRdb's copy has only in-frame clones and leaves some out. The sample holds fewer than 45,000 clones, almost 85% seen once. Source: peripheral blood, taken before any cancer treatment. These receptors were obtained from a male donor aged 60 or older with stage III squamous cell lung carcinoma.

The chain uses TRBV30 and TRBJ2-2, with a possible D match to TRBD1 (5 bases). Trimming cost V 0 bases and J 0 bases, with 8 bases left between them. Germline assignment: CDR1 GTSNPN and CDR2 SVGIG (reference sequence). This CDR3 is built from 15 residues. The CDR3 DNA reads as TGTGCCTGGAGTGTGAAGGGGTCGAACACCGGGGAGCTGTTTTTT. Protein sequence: CAWSVKGSNTGELFF. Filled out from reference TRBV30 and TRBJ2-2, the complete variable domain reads SQTIHQWPATLVQPVGSPLSLECTVEGTSNPNLYWYRQAAGRGLQLLFYSVGIGQISSEVPQNLSASRPQDRQFILSSKKLLLSDSGFYLCAWSVKGSNTGELFFGEGSRLTVL.

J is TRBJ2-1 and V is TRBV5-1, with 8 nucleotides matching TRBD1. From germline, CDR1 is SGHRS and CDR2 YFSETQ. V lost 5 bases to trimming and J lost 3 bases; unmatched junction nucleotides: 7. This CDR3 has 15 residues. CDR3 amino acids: CASSGQGAGYNEQFF. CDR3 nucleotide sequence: TGCGCCAGCAGTGGGCAGGGGGCGGGCTACAATGAGCAGTTCTTC.

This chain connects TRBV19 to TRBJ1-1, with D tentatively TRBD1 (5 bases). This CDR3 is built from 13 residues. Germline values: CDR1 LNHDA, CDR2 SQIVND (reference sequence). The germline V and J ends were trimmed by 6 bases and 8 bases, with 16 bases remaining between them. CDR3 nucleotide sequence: TGTGCCAGTAGAGTCTCGGGGCCAGGGGAAGCTTTCTTT. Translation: CASRVSGPGEAFF.

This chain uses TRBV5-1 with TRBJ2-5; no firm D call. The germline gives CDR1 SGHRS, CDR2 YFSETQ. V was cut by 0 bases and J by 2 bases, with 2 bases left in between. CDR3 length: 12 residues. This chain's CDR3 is CASSLEQETQYF. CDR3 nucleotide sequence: TGCGCCAGCAGCTTGGAACAAGAGACCCAGTACTTC.

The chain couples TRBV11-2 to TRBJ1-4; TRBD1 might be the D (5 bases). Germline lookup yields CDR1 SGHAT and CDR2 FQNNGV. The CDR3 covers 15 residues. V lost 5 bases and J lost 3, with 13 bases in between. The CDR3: CASSAAGHPNEKLFF. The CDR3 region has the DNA TGTGCCAGCAGCGCAGCCGGACACCCTAATGAAAAACTGTTTTTT.

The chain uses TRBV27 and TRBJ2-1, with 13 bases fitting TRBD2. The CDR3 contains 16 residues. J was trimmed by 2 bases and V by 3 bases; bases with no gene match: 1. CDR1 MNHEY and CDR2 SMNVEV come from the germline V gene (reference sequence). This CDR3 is CASSLGLAGPYNEQFF. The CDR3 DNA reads TGTGCCAGCAGTTTGGGACTAGCGGGGCCCTACAATGAGCAGTTCTTC.

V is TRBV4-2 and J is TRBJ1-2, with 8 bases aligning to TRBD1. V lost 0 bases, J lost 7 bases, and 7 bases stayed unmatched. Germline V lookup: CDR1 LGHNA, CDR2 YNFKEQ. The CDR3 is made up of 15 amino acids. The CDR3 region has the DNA TGTGCCAGCAGCCAAGAGTGGCAGGGGGCAGGTGGCTACACCTTC. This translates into CASSQEWQGAGGYTF.

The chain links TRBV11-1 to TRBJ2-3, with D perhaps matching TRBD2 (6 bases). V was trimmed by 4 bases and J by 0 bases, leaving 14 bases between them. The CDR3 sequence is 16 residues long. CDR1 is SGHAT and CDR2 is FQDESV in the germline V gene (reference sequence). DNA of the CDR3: TGTGCCAGCAGCTCACCCCCCGGGGGTAGCACAGATACGCAGTATTTT. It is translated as CASSSPPGGSTDTQYF. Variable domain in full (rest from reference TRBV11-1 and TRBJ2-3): EAEVAQSPRYKITEKSQAVAFWCDPISGHATLYWYRQILGQGPELLVQFQDESVVDDSQLPKDRFSAERLKGVDSTLKIQPAELGDSAMYLCASSSPPGGSTDTQYFGPGTRLTVL.

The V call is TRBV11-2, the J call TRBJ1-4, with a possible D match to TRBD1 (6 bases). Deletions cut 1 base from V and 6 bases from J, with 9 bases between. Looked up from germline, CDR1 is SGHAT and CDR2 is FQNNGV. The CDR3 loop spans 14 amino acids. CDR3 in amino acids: CASSLGRGDEKLFF. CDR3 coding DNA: TGTGCCAGCAGCTTAGGCAGGGGCGATGAAAAACTGTTTTTT.

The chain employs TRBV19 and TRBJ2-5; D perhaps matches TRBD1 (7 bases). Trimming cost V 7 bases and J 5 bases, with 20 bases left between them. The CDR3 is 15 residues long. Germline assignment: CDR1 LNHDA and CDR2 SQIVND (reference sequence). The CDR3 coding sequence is TGTGCCAGTACCCTAACAGGGGCGGGGACGGAGACCCAGTACTTC. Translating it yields CASTLTGAGTETQYF.

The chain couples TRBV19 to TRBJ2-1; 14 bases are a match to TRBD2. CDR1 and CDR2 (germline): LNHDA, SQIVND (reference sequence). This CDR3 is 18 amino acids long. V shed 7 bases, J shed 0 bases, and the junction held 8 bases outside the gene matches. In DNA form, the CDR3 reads TGTGCCAGTACCCCTAGAGGACTAGCGGGAGGCTCCTACAATGAGCAGTTCTTC. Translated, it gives CASTPRGLAGGSYNEQFF.

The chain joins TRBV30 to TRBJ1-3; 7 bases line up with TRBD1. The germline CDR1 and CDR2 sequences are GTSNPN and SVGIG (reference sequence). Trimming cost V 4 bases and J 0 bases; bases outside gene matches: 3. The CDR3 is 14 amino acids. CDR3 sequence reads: CAWKTGSSGNTIYF. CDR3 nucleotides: TGTGCCTGGAAGACAGGGAGCTCTGGAAACACCATATATTTT.

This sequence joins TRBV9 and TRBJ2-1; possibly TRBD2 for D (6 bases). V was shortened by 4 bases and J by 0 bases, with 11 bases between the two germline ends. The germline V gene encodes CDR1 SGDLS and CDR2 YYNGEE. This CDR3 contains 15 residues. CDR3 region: CASSWEASSYNEQFF. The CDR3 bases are TGTGCCAGCAGCTGGGAGGCCAGCTCCTACAATGAGCAGTTCTTC.

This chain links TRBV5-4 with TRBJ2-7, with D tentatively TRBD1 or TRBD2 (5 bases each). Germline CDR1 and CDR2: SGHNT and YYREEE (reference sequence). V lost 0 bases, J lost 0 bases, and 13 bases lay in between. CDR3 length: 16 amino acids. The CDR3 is CASSLGGGFGSYEQYF. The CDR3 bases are TGTGCCAGCAGCTTGGGGGGCGGGTTCGGCTCCTACGAGCAGTACTTC.

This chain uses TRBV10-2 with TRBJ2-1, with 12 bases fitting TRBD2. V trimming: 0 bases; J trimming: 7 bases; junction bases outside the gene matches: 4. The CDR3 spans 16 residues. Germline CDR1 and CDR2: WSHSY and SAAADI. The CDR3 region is CASSESTSGGGNEQFF. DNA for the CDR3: TGCGCCAGCAGTGAGTCGACTAGCGGGGGAGGGAATGAGCAGTTCTTC.

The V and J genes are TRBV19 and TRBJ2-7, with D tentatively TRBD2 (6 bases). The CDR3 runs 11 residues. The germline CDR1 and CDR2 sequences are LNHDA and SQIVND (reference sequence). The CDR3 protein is CASGVSYEQYF. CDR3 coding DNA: TGTGCGTCGGGGGTCTCCTACGAGCAGTACTTC.

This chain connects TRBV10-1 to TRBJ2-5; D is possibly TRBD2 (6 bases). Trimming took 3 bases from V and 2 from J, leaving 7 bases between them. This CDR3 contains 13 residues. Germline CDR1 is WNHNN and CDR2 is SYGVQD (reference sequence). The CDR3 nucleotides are TGCGCCAGCAGTGACGGGACTCAAGAGACCCAGTACTTC. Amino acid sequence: CASSDGTQETQYF.

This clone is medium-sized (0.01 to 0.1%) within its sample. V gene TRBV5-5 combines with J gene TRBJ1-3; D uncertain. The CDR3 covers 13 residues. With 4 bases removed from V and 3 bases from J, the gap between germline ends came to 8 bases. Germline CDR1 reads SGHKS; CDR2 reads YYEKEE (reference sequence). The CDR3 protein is CASSLIVGNTIYF. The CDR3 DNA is TGTGCCAGCAGCCTTATAGTTGGAAACACCATATATTTT.

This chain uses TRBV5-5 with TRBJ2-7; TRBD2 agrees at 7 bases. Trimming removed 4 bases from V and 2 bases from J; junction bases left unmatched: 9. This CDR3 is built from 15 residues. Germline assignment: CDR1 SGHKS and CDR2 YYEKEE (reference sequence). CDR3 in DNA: TGTGCCAGCAGCCCAACCATCGGGACTACCTACGAGCAGTACTTC. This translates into CASSPTIGTTYEQYF. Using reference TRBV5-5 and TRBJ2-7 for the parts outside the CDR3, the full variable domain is DAGVTQSPTHLIKTRGQQVTLRCSPISGHKSVSWYQQVLGQGPQFIFQYYEKEERGRGNFPDRFSARQFPNYSSELNVNALLLGDSALYLCASSPTIGTTYEQYFGPGTRLTVT.

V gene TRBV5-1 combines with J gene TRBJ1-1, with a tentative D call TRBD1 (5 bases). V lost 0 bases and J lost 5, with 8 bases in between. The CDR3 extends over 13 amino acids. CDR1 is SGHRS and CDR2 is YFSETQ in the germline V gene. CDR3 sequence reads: CASSLDRRTEAFF. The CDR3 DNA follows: TGCGCCAGCAGCTTGGACAGGAGGACTGAAGCTTTCTTT.

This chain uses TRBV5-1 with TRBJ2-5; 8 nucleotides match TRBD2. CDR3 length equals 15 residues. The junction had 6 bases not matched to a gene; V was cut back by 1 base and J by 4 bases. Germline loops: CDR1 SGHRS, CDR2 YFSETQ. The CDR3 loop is CASSLTGGLRETQYF. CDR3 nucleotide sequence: TGCGCCAGCAGCTTGACGGGGGGGCTGAGAGAGACCCAGTACTTC.

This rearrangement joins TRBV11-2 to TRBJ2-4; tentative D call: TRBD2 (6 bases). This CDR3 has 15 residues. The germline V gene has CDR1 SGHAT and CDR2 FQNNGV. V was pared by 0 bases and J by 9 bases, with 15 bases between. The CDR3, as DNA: TGTGCCAGCAGCTTAGATCTACGGGGAGGTGGCATTCAGTACTTC. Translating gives CASSLDLRGGGIQYF. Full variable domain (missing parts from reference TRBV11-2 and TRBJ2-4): EAGVAQSPRYKIIEKRQSVAFWCNPISGHATLYWYQQILGQGPKLLIQFQNNGVVDDSQLPKDRFSAERLKGVDSTLKIQPAKLEDSAVYLCASSLDLRGGGIQYFGAGTRLSVL.

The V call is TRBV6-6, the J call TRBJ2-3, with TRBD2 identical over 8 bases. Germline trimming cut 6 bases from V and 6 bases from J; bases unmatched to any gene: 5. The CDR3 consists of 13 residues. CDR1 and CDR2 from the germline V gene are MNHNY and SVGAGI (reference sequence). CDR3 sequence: CASRGSGTDTQYF. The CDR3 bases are TGTGCCAGCAGGGGTAGCGGGACGGATACGCAGTATTTT.

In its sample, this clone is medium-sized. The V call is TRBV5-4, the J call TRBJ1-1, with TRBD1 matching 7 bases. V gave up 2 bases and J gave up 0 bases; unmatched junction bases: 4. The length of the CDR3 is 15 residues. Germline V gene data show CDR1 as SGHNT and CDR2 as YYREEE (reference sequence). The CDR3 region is CASSLPGQMNTEAFF. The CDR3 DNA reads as TGTGCCAGCAGCTTACCGGGACAGATGAACACTGAAGCTTTCTTT.

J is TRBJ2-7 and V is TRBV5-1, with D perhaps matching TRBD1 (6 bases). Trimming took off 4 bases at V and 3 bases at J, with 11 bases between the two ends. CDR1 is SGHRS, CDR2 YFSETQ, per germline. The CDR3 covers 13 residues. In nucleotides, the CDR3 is TGCGCCAGCAGCCCAGGACAGTTCTACGAGCAGTACTTC. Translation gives CASSPGQFYEQYF.

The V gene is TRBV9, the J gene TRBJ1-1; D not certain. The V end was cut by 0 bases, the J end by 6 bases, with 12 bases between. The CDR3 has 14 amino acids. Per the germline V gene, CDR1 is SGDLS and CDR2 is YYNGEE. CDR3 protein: CASSVGGGDAEAFF. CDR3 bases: TGTGCCAGCAGCGTAGGAGGCGGGGATGCTGAAGCTTTCTTT.

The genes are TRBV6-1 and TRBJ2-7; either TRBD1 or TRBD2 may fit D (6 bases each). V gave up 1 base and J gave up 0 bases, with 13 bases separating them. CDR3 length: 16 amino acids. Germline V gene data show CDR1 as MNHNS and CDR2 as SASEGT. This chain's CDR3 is CASSEGGGGGSYEQYF. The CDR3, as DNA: TGTGCCAGCAGTGAAGGGGGCGGAGGGGGCTCCTACGAGCAGTACTTC.

CDR3 region: CASSDQSFDEKLFF. CDR3 in DNA: TGTGCCAGCAGTGATCAGAGTTTTGATGAAAAACTGTTTTTT. This chain joins TRBV2 and TRBJ1-4; no reliable D call. CDR3 length: 14 residues. The V end was cut by 3 bases, the J end by 6 bases, with 11 bases between. The germline V gene encodes CDR1 SNHLY and CDR2 FYNNEI. Together with reference TRBV2 and TRBJ1-4, the CDR3 gives the full variable domain: EPEVTQTPSHQVTQMGQEVILRCVPISNHLYFYWYRQILGQKVEFLVSFYNNEISEKSEIFDDQFSVERPDGSNFTLKIRSTKLEDSAMYFCASSDQSFDEKLFFGSGTQLSVL.